The rows below give T cell receptor beta chains drawn from one sample of a study of regulatory T cells in long-lasting Graves disease. TCRdb processed the multiplex PCR reads anew with MiXCR; each CDR3 protein has one entry. The table has roughly 520,000 distinct CDR3 sequences, 9.5% to 15% seen once; the top ten hold roughly 8.9%. This sample was shared with a second study, whose subject was T cells in Graves' hyperthyroidism and ophthalmopathy.

The input for sequencing was peripheral blood mononuclear cells (PBMCs), taken at new diagnosis, from a patient treated with antithyroid drugs. The receptors were gathered from a woman in her thirties with Graves disease. The CDR3 runs from the conserved cysteine through the conserved F or W. Fields, in order: clone size, V gene, J gene, D gene, CDR3 protein, CDR3 DNA. A D gene is named only where the DNA matches it firmly. The listing skips clone size in some rows; elsewhere it reads once, few, many or a size class.

abundance: many; v_gene: TRBV11-2; j_gene: TRBJ2-7; d_gene: TRBD1; CDR3aa: CASGEWGQAFYEQYF; CDR3nt: TGTGCCAGCGGTGAATGGGGACAGGCCTTCTACGAGCAGTACTTC
abundance: few; v_gene: TRBV14; j_gene: TRBJ2-3; d_gene: TRBD1; CDR3aa: CASSQPGTGGEDTQYF; CDR3nt: TGTGCCAGCAGCCAACCGGGGACAGGGGGCGAGGATACGCAGTATTTT
abundance: many; v_gene: TRBV12-3/TRBV12-4; j_gene: TRBJ2-2; d_gene: TRBD1; CDR3aa: CASSRTGGITGELFF; CDR3nt: TGTGCCAGCAGTCGGACAGGGGGTATCACCGGGGAGCTGTTTTTT
abundance: many; v_gene: TRBV6-2/TRBV6-3; j_gene: TRBJ1-1; d_gene: .; CDR3aa: CASSYLGAGRAEAFF; CDR3nt: TGTGCCAGCAGTTACTTGGGGGCAGGGAGGGCTGAAGCTTTCTTT
abundance: many; v_gene: TRBV2; j_gene: TRBJ1-3; d_gene: .; CDR3aa: CASTQEKGSGNTIYF; CDR3nt: TGTGCCAGCACCCAGGAGAAGGGCTCTGGAAACACCATATATTTT
abundance: once; v_gene: TRBV6-1; j_gene: TRBJ1-3; d_gene: .; CDR3aa: CASSRDPIFSGNTIYF; CDR3nt: TGTGCCAGCAGTCGGGACCCTATCTTCTCTGGAAACACCATATATTTT
abundance: many; v_gene: TRBV3-1; j_gene: TRBJ1-2; d_gene: .; CDR3aa: CASSLRERGWDYGYTF; CDR3nt: TGTGCCAGCAGCCTACGAGAGAGGGGGTGGGACTATGGCTACACCTTC
abundance: .; v_gene: TRBV11-2; j_gene: TRBJ2-3; d_gene: .; CDR3aa: CASSQDEGRSTDTQYF; CDR3nt: TGTGCCAGCAGCCAAGACGAGGGGAGGAGCACAGATACGCAGTATTTT
abundance: .; v_gene: TRBV5-1; j_gene: TRBJ2-7; d_gene: TRBD2; CDR3aa: CASSSGLAGGFVRF; CDR3nt: TGCGCCAGCAGCTCGGGACTAGCGGGAGGCTTCGTTCGCTTC
abundance: .; v_gene: TRBV20-1; j_gene: TRBJ2-3; d_gene: TRBD1; CDR3aa: CSARDRTGGTDTQYF; CDR3nt: TGCAGTGCTAGAGATCGGACAGGGGGCACAGATACGCAGTATTTT
abundance: many; v_gene: TRBV27; j_gene: TRBJ2-7; d_gene: .; CDR3aa: CASSLSGSRDEQYF; CDR3nt: TGTGCCAGCAGCCTAAGCGGGTCCAGGGACGAGCAGTACTTC
abundance: many; v_gene: TRBV30; j_gene: TRBJ1-6; d_gene: .; CDR3aa: CAWGADHGHLLPAF; CDR3nt: TGTGCCTGGGGGGCCGATCACGGACATCTACTGCCGGCATTT
abundance: .; v_gene: TRBV11-1; j_gene: TRBJ2-3; d_gene: TRBD2; CDR3aa: CASSLWGRAGSGPQYF; CDR3nt: TGTGCCAGCAGCTTATGGGGGAGGGCCGGGAGCGGGCCGCAGTATTTT
abundance: few; v_gene: TRBV29-1; j_gene: TRBJ2-7; d_gene: .; CDR3aa: CSVDTGKYEQYF; CDR3nt: TGCAGCGTTGACACAGGGAAGTACGAGCAGTACTTC
abundance: many; v_gene: TRBV6-1; j_gene: TRBJ2-5; d_gene: TRBD1; CDR3aa: CASFGHRGEETQYF; CDR3nt: TGTGCCAGCTTCGGACACAGGGGGGAAGAGACCCAGTACTTC
abundance: many; v_gene: TRBV12-3/TRBV12-4; j_gene: TRBJ2-7; d_gene: TRBD1; CDR3aa: CASRLDRGLREQYF; CDR3nt: TGTGCCAGCAGATTGGACAGGGGGCTTCGCGAGCAGTACTTC
abundance: many; v_gene: TRBV19; j_gene: TRBJ1-1; d_gene: TRBD1; CDR3aa: CASSVTGLGTEAFF; CDR3nt: TGTGCCAGTAGTGTGACAGGGTTGGGCACTGAAGCTTTCTTT
abundance: many; v_gene: TRBV12-3/TRBV12-4; j_gene: TRBJ2-7; d_gene: .; CDR3aa: CASSPDPLRHYEQYF; CDR3nt: TGTGCCAGCAGCCCCGACCCTCTTCGGCACTACGAGCAGTACTTC
abundance: many; v_gene: TRBV30; j_gene: TRBJ2-7; d_gene: .; CDR3aa: CAWSGLTYEQYF; CDR3nt: TGTGCCTGGAGTGGACTAACCTACGAGCAGTACTTC
abundance: .; v_gene: TRBV6-2/TRBV6-3; j_gene: TRBJ1-6; d_gene: .; CDR3aa: CASSYPRHGRQSSYNSPLHF; CDR3nt: TGTGCCAGCAGTTACCCGCGACACGGACGGCAGAGCTCCTATAATTCACCCCTCCACTTT
abundance: many; v_gene: TRBV2; j_gene: TRBJ2-1; d_gene: .; CDR3aa: CASMVAPSSYNEQFF; CDR3nt: TGTGCCAGCATGGTAGCGCCAAGCTCCTACAATGAGCAGTTCTTC
abundance: many; v_gene: TRBV11-2; j_gene: TRBJ2-1; d_gene: .; CDR3aa: CASSPSWGPSSYNEQFF; CDR3nt: TGTGCCAGCAGCCCCTCTTGGGGACCAAGCTCCTACAATGAGCAGTTCTTC
abundance: many; v_gene: TRBV15; j_gene: TRBJ1-1; d_gene: TRBD1; CDR3aa: CATSRGTGGNRLVNTEAFF; CDR3nt: TGTGCCACCAGCAGAGGGACAGGGGGAAATAGGTTAGTGAACACTGAAGCTTTCTTT
abundance: many; v_gene: TRBV6-1; j_gene: TRBJ2-7; d_gene: .; CDR3aa: CASSLRQSEQYF; CDR3nt: TGTGCCAGCAGTCTCCGACAGTCCGAGCAGTACTTC
abundance: many; v_gene: TRBV7-3; j_gene: TRBJ2-3; d_gene: .; CDR3aa: CASSLTGDRDTQYF; CDR3nt: TGTGCCAGCAGCTTAACCGGAGACCGGGATACGCAGTATTTT
abundance: many; v_gene: TRBV11-3; j_gene: TRBJ1-1; d_gene: .; CDR3aa: CASTLSGGRTEAFF; CDR3nt: TGTGCCAGCACCCTATCTGGGGGGCGGACTGAAGCTTTCTTT
abundance: few; v_gene: TRBV6-2/TRBV6-3; j_gene: TRBJ2-2; d_gene: .; CDR3aa: CASSRLDPGELFF; CDR3nt: TGTGCCAGCAGTAGGCTAGACCCCGGGGAGCTGTTTTTT
abundance: many; v_gene: TRBV3-1; j_gene: TRBJ1-6; d_gene: .; CDR3aa: CASSPFGRAPNNSPLHF; CDR3nt: TGTGCCAGCAGCCCCTTTGGCAGGGCGCCAAATAATTCACCCCTCCACTTT
abundance: many; v_gene: TRBV28; j_gene: TRBJ2-1; d_gene: .; CDR3aa: CASSLGGRRGEQFF; CDR3nt: TGTGCCAGCAGTTTAGGTGGGAGAAGGGGTGAGCAGTTCTTC
abundance: .; v_gene: TRBV6-2/TRBV6-3; j_gene: TRBJ1-1; d_gene: .; CDR3aa: CASSSGRPGPFF; CDR3nt: TGTGCCAGCAGCTCAGGGAGGCCAGGGCCTTTCTTT
abundance: many; v_gene: TRBV28; j_gene: TRBJ1-1; d_gene: .; CDR3aa: CATEKPLRNQAFF; CDR3nt: TGTGCCACCGAAAAACCCCTTCGGAATCAAGCTTTCTTT
abundance: .; v_gene: TRBV4-3; j_gene: TRBJ2-3; d_gene: TRBD2; CDR3aa: CASSQANPLAGPTDTQYF; CDR3nt: TGCGCCAGCAGCCAAGCTAACCCTTTAGCGGGCCCCACAGATACGCAGTATTTT
abundance: .; v_gene: TRBV12-3/TRBV12-4; j_gene: TRBJ1-2; d_gene: .; CDR3aa: CASVWGTIRLF; CDR3nt: TGTGCCAGCGTCTGGGGCACCATTCGCCTTTTC
abundance: many; v_gene: TRBV29-1; j_gene: TRBJ2-7; d_gene: .; CDR3aa: CSVELAGAYEQYF; CDR3nt: TGCAGCGTTGAACTGGCAGGGGCATACGAGCAGTACTTC
abundance: .; v_gene: TRBV18; j_gene: TRBJ2-7; d_gene: .; CDR3aa: CASSPTTGAYSYEQYF; CDR3nt: TGTGCCAGCTCGCCAACTACCGGGGCATACTCCTACGAGCAGTACTTC
abundance: few; v_gene: TRBV6-1; j_gene: TRBJ1-5; d_gene: .; CDR3aa: CASSRTVNQPQHF; CDR3nt: TGTGCCAGCAGTAGGACAGTCAATCAGCCCCAGCATTTT
abundance: few; v_gene: TRBV7-8; j_gene: TRBJ2-1; d_gene: .; CDR3aa: CASNAWRDSYNEQFF; CDR3nt: TGTGCCAGCAACGCCTGGCGGGACTCCTACAATGAGCAGTTCTTC
abundance: .; v_gene: TRBV19; j_gene: TRBJ1-2; d_gene: .; CDR3aa: CASSITVNYGYTF; CDR3nt: TGTGCCAGTAGTATAACCGTTAACTATGGCTACACCTTC
abundance: many; v_gene: TRBV13; j_gene: TRBJ2-7; d_gene: .; CDR3aa: CASSILRSRSYEQYF; CDR3nt: TGTGCCAGCAGCATCCTAAGGAGCCGCTCCTACGAGCAGTACTTC
abundance: many; v_gene: TRBV28; j_gene: TRBJ2-3; d_gene: TRBD1; CDR3aa: CASSSPGTGITDTQYF; CDR3nt: TGTGCCAGCAGTTCCCCCGGGACAGGGATAACAGATACGCAGTATTTT
abundance: .; v_gene: TRBV7-3; j_gene: TRBJ1-5; d_gene: .; CDR3aa: CASSLNQDQPQHF; CDR3nt: TGTGCCAGCAGCTTAAATCAAGACCAGCCCCAGCATTTT
abundance: many; v_gene: TRBV19; j_gene: TRBJ1-1; d_gene: .; CDR3aa: CASCDRGRGDTEAFF; CDR3nt: TGTGCCAGTTGCGACCGGGGACGGGGGGACACTGAAGCTTTCTTT
abundance: .; v_gene: TRBV29-1; j_gene: TRBJ2-7; d_gene: .; CDR3aa: CSTGGDSEQYF; CDR3nt: TGCAGCACTGGGGGAGACTCCGAGCAGTACTTC
abundance: .; v_gene: TRBV4-1; j_gene: TRBJ1-4; d_gene: .; CDR3aa: CASSRGPEKLFF; CDR3nt: TGCGCCAGCAGCCGGGGCCCTGAAAAACTGTTTTTT
abundance: many; v_gene: TRBV28; j_gene: TRBJ1-6; d_gene: TRBD1; CDR3aa: CASSLSAGQAPRPLHF; CDR3nt: TGTGCCAGCAGTTTATCGGCGGGACAGGCCCCTCGCCCCCTCCACTTT
abundance: .; v_gene: TRBV6-5; j_gene: TRBJ2-3; d_gene: TRBD1; CDR3aa: CASSLTGAPLDTQYF; CDR3nt: TGTGCCAGCAGTTTAACAGGGGCCCCGTTGGATACGCAGTATTTT
abundance: .; v_gene: TRBV6-2/TRBV6-3; j_gene: TRBJ2-5; d_gene: TRBD2; CDR3aa: CASSELAGGPETQYF; CDR3nt: TGTGCCAGCAGTGAACTAGCGGGAGGGCCAGAGACCCAGTACTTC
abundance: many; v_gene: TRBV4-1; j_gene: TRBJ2-4; d_gene: .; CDR3aa: CASSQDQGTTAKSIQYF; CDR3nt: TGCGCCAGCAGCCAGGACCAGGGGACTACGGCCAAATCTATTCAGTACTTC
abundance: many; v_gene: TRBV7-9; j_gene: TRBJ1-4; d_gene: .; CDR3aa: CASSREGAEKLFF; CDR3nt: TGTGCCAGCAGCCGAGAAGGGGCCGAAAAACTGTTTTTT
abundance: many; v_gene: TRBV11-2; j_gene: TRBJ2-7; d_gene: .; CDR3aa: CASSLFPGYEQYF; CDR3nt: TGTGCCAGCAGCTTATTCCCGGGCTACGAGCAGTACTTC
abundance: .; v_gene: TRBV6-5; j_gene: TRBJ1-2; d_gene: TRBD1; CDR3aa: CASSYIDRDGYTF; CDR3nt: TGTGCCAGCAGTTACATTGACAGGGATGGCTACACCTTC